Listed below are T cell receptor beta chains from one sample, sequenced in a study of blood T cell repertoires in COVID-19. The assay was immunoSEQ multiplex PCR, and TCRdb's table has in-frame clones only and misses some. The sample holds 140,000 to 150,000 clones, 75% to 90% seen once. Sequenced material: peripheral blood. Receptors were obtained from a man between 65 and 85 years old who had recovered from COVID-19. Each CDR3 is given with its conserved first and last residue. Fields, in order: clone size, J gene, V gene, D gene, CDR3 protein, CDR3 DNA. D genes are given only for firm matches. Clone size is shown for a subset of rows, as once, few, many or a class of expanded clone.

size: NA
J: TRBJ1-1
V: TRBV18
D: TRBD1
CDR3: CASSPPTGQGMKTEAFF
DNA: TGTGCCAGCTCACCACCAACGGGACAGGGGATGAAGACTGAAGCTTTCTTT

size: NA
J: TRBJ1-4
V: TRBV5-6
D: TRBD1
CDR3: CASSRDRGEKLFF
DNA: TGTGCCAGCAGCAGGGACAGGGGGGAAAAACTGTTTTTT

size: few
J: TRBJ1-1
V: TRBV19
D: NA
CDR3: CASSVQTEPRNTEAFF
DNA: TGTGCCAGTAGTGTACAGACAGAGCCTCGGAACACTGAAGCTTTCTTT

size: NA
J: TRBJ2-1
V: TRBV7-9
D: TRBD2
CDR3: CASSPSGAPEQFF
DNA: TGTGCCAGCAGCCCAAGCGGGGCGCCCGAGCAGTTCTTC

size: few
J: TRBJ1-1
V: TRBV5-4
D: TRBD1
CDR3: CASSLADRVEAFF
DNA: TGTGCCAGCAGCTTGGCCGACAGGGTTGAAGCTTTCTTT

size: NA
J: TRBJ1-6
V: TRBV19
D: TRBD1
CDR3: CASRDRASPLHF
DNA: TGTGCCAGTAGGGACAGGGCTTCACCCCTCCACTTT

size: few
J: TRBJ1-3
V: TRBV4-2
D: NA
CDR3: CASSQEWTTTGNTIYF
DNA: TGTGCCAGCAGCCAAGAATGGACTACTACTGGAAACACCATATATTTT

size: few
J: TRBJ1-3
V: TRBV18
D: TRBD1
CDR3: CASSPAGTGTGNTIYF
DNA: TGTGCCAGCTCACCAGCCGGGACAGGGACTGGAAACACCATATATTTT

size: few
J: TRBJ1-1
V: TRBV19
D: NA
CDR3: CASSIATPEENTEAFF
DNA: TGTGCCAGTAGTATAGCAACCCCAGAAGAGAACACTGAAGCTTTCTTT

size: NA
J: TRBJ2-5
V: TRBV9
D: TRBD1
CDR3: CASSGDRGETQYF
DNA: TGTGCCAGCAGCGGGGACAGGGGAGAGACCCAGTACTTC

size: NA
J: TRBJ1-4
V: TRBV27
D: NA
CDR3: CASSPRQGGWDEKLFF
DNA: TGTGCCAGCAGTCCCCGGCAGGGAGGGTGGGATGAAAAACTGTTTTTT

size: few
J: TRBJ2-1
V: TRBV5-8
D: NA
CDR3: CASSSYRDPSTYNEQFF
DNA: TGTGCCAGCAGCTCCTACCGGGATCCAAGTACATACAATGAGCAGTTCTTC

size: NA
J: TRBJ2-3
V: TRBV10-3
D: NA
CDR3: CAINPTGFSTDTQYF
DNA: TGTGCCATCAACCCAACAGGGTTTAGTACAGATACGCAGTATTTT

size: NA
J: TRBJ2-7
V: TRBV5-3
D: NA
CDR3: CARSYSPGSGYF
DNA: TGTGCCAGAAGCTACTCCCCAGGCAGCGGGTACTTC

size: NA
J: TRBJ1-5
V: TRBV30
D: NA
CDR3: CAWSEGDRQHF
DNA: TGTGCCTGGAGTGAAGGAGATCGTCAGCATTTT

size: NA
J: TRBJ2-1
V: TRBV12-3/TRBV12-4
D: NA
CDR3: CAISSSYNEQFF
DNA: TGTGCCATATCCAGCTCCTACAATGAGCAGTTCTTC

size: NA
J: TRBJ2-3
V: TRBV2
D: NA
CDR3: CASSVGVDTQYF
DNA: TGTGCCAGCAGTGTGGGCGTGGATACGCAGTATTTT

size: NA
J: TRBJ1-1
V: TRBV11-2
D: NA
CDR3: CASSPLKGGNTEAFF
DNA: TGTGCCAGCAGCCCCCTGAAAGGGGGGAACACTGAAGCTTTCTTT

size: NA
J: TRBJ2-1
V: TRBV5-1
D: NA
CDR3: CASSPTSNRDEQFF
DNA: TGCGCCAGCAGCCCCACTAGTAACCGCGATGAGCAGTTCTTC

size: many
J: TRBJ2-7
V: TRBV10-3
D: TRBD1
CDR3: CAISDPPDRGYEQYF
DNA: TGTGCCATCAGTGACCCGCCCGACAGGGGCTACGAGCAGTACTTC

size: few
J: TRBJ2-5
V: TRBV7-3
D: TRBD1
CDR3: CASSTDRDQETQYF
DNA: TGTGCCAGCAGCACAGACAGGGACCAAGAGACCCAGTACTTC

size: few
J: TRBJ2-1
V: TRBV29-1
D: TRBD2
CDR3: CSVAFGRGRNNEQFF
DNA: TGCAGCGTCGCATTCGGTCGCGGGAGGAACAATGAGCAGTTCTTC

size: NA
J: TRBJ1-2
V: TRBV11-2
D: TRBD1
CDR3: CASSLGQGYGYTF
DNA: TGTGCCAGCAGCTTGGGACAGGGGTATGGCTACACCTTC